This paragraph covers one T cell receptor beta chain sequence. This sample was taken from a study of blood T cell repertoires in COVID-19. Across the study: Whether acute or convalescent, the COVID-19 samples came from the United States, Italy and Spain. Nucleic acid was either cDNA or gDNA, and it came from T cells, B-cell-depleted T cells, or PBMCs.

Germline V gene lookup returns CDR1 SEHNR and CDR2 FQNEAQ (reference sequence). The CDR3 has 13 residues. V was clipped by 11 bases and J by 0 bases; unmatched bases: 6. In the authors' workflow: Reference gene primer amplification in the assay estimated nucleated cell counts. Sequencing used immunoSEQ multiplex PCR; TCRdb keeps in-frame clones, though not all of them. That table supplies the V and J calls and clone size; D and trimming were determined from the DNA. The sample yields around 110,000 clones, 75% to 90% seen once. The specimen sequenced was peripheral blood. The chain carries TRBV7-9 and TRBJ2-7; 8 bases align to TRBD2. This TCR came from a man younger than 40 with acute or convalescent COVID-19. CDR3 amino acids: CAGAGESSYEQYF. CDR3 in DNA: TGTGCCGGAGCGGGGGAATCCTCCTACGAGCAGTACTTC.